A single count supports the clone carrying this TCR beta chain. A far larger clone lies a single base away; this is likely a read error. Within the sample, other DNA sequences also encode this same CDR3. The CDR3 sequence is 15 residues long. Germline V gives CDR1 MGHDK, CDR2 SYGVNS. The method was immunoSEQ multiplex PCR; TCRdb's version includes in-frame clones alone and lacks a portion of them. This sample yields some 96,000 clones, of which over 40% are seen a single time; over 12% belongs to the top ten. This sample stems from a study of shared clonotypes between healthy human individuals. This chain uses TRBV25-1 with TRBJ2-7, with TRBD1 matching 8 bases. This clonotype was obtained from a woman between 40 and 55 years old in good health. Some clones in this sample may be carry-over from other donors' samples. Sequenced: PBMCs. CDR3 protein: CASSDADRDDYEQYF. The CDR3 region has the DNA TGCGCCAGCAGTGATGCGGACAGGGACGACTACGAGCAGTACTTC.